The 27 T cell receptor beta chains below all came from one sample that was sequenced in a study of OX40 agonist ivuxolimab in advanced cancers. Libraries were built with the immunoSEQ multiplex PCR assay. TCRdb carries this immuneACCESS record with in-frame sequences only. Its versions omit some clonotypes, under half of them owing to an unresolved V gene in the studies checked, with the rest unexplained. Across this sample there are about 53,000 clones, with around 82% seen only once. Roughly 4.5% of the sample belongs to the ten largest clones. The sequences come from CD4+ or CD8+ T cells sorted from blood, collected in a trial of the OX40 agonist ivuxolimab. The origin of the receptors is an adult with an advanced solid tumor such as melanoma, head and neck, liver or kidney cancer.

Here the CDR3 reads CASRRQGGNNEKLFF. The CDR3 DNA reads as TGTGCCAGTAGACGGCAGGGGGGGAATAATGAAAAACTGTTTTTT. J is TRBJ1-4 and V is TRBV19; 7 bases line up with TRBD1. This CDR3 comprises 15 residues. V was clipped by 6 bases and J by 4 bases; unmatched bases: 8. Germline values: CDR1 LNHDA, CDR2 SQIVND (reference sequence).

The chain joins TRBV7-3 to TRBJ1-2; D ambiguous. The V end lost 5 bases, the J end lost 0 bases, and 19 bases lay between the germline ends. Germline CDR1 reads SGHTA; CDR2 reads FQGTGA. The CDR3 covers 17 residues. CDR3 sequence: CASSLDPGPATNYGYTF. The CDR3 bases are TGTGCCAGCAGCCTGGACCCTGGACCCGCGACTAACTATGGCTACACCTTC. Drawing the rest from reference TRBV7-3 and TRBJ1-2, the complete variable domain is GAGVSQTPSNKVTEKGKYVELRCDPISGHTALYWYRQSLGQGPEFLIYFQGTGAADDSGLPNDRFFAVRPEGSVSTLKIQRTERGDSAVYLCASSLDPGPATNYGYTFGSGTRLTVV.

The chain combines TRBV27 with TRBJ1-1; TRBD1 might be the D (5 bases). The V end was cut by 3 bases, the J end by 1 base, with 9 bases between. The germline V gene has CDR1 MNHEY and CDR2 SMNVEV (reference sequence). The CDR3 sequence is 14 residues long. The DNA of the CDR3 is TGTGCCAGCAGTTTTACCACAGGGAACACTGAAGCTTTCTTT. Translation: CASSFTTGNTEAFF.

V usage is TRBV18 and J usage is TRBJ1-1; no firm D call. CDR1 and CDR2 (germline): KGHSH, LQKENI. Trimming cost V 4 bases and J 3 bases, with 9 bases left between them. This CDR3 spans 13 amino acids. The CDR3 nucleotides read TGTGCCAGCTCACAGGAAGGGTACACTGAAGCTTTCTTT. It is translated as CASSQEGYTEAFF.

The chain joins TRBV15 to TRBJ2-5, with D perhaps matching TRBD1 (7 bases). Trimming removed 0 bases from V and 5 bases from J, with 16 bases in between. The V gene's germline CDR1 is LNHNV and CDR2 YYDKDF (reference sequence). The CDR3 spans 16 residues. DNA of the CDR3: TGTGCCACCAGCAGAGATCGGGCAGGGGGGATTGAGACCCAGTACTTC. Translated: CATSRDRAGGIETQYF.

CDR3 sequence (DNA): TGTGCTAGTGGTTGGGGACAGGGGGCGAACACTGAAGCTTTCTTT. This translates into CASGWGQGANTEAFF. V usage is TRBV12-5 and J usage is TRBJ1-1, with 12 bases matching TRBD1. There are 15 residues in the CDR3. With V trimmed by 4 bases and J by 1 base, 1 base remained unmatched. The V gene's germline CDR1 is LGHNT and CDR2 FRNRAP. Filled out from reference TRBV12-5 and TRBJ1-1, the complete variable domain reads DARVTQTPRHKVTEMGQEVTMRCQPILGHNTVFWYRQTMMQGLELLAYFRNRAPLDDSGMPKDRFSAEMPDATLATLKIQPSEPRDSAVYFCASGWGQGANTEAFFGQGTRLTVV.

Only a few counts were recorded for this clone. The rearrangement uses TRBV30 and TRBJ1-2; TRBD1 aligns across 8 bases. This CDR3 contains 14 residues. Germline CDR1 is GTSNPN and CDR2 is SVGIG (reference sequence). Losses at the gene ends were 0 bases for V and 8 bases for J; bases not matched to a gene: 8. This CDR3 reads CAWSVLGRGLGYTF. In DNA, the CDR3 is TGTGCCTGGAGTGTACTGGGCAGGGGGCTCGGCTACACCTTC. Based on the CDR3 plus reference TRBV30 and TRBJ1-2, the full variable domain is SQTIHQWPATLVQPVGSPLSLECTVEGTSNPNLYWYRQAAGRGLQLLFYSVGIGQISSEVPQNLSASRPQDRQFILSSKKLLLSDSGFYLCAWSVLGRGLGYTFGSGTRLTVV.

The CDR3 loop reads CASTRRGTPLGDTQYF. The CDR3 nucleotides are TGTGCCAGCACCCGCCGCGGGACACCCCTGGGGGATACGCAGTATTTT. The gene calls are TRBV7-8 and TRBJ2-3; D assignment may be TRBD1 or TRBD2 (6 bases each). V gave up 7 bases and J gave up 6 bases, with 23 bases separating them. In germline, CDR1 is SGHVS, CDR2 FQNEAQ. The CDR3 spans 16 residues.

This rearrangement joins TRBV11-3 to TRBJ2-1, with D possibly TRBD1 on 6 matching bases. The CDR3 is made up of 16 amino acids. Trimming pared 1 base from V and 6 bases from J, leaving 16 bases between. CDR1 is SGHNT and CDR2 is YENEEA in the germline V gene. Here the CDR3 DNA reads TGTGCCAGCAGCTTAGTGGGCCAGGGGAATGCCAATGAGCAGTTCTTC. Protein: CASSLVGQGNANEQFF.

This sequence joins TRBV6-4 and TRBJ2-1; 9 bases fit TRBD2. The CDR3 has 16 residues. Germline values: CDR1 MRHNA, CDR2 SNTAGT. The ends lost 1 base at V and 6 bases at J; junction bases unmatched: 7. This CDR3 is CASSDLGGRAFNEQFF. In nucleotides, the CDR3 is TGTGCCAGCAGTGACTTGGGCGGGAGGGCCTTCAATGAGCAGTTCTTC.

The J gene is TRBJ1-1, the V gene TRBV11-2; TRBD1 might be the D (6 bases). Deletions cut 1 base from V and 8 bases from J, with 8 bases between. The CDR3 covers 12 residues. Germline assignment: CDR1 SGHAT and CDR2 FQNNGV. CDR3 region: CASSLVGTEAFF. CDR3 DNA: TGTGCCAGCAGCTTAGTCGGGACAGAAGCTTTCTTT. The full variable domain, its missing parts supplied by reference TRBV11-2 and TRBJ1-1, is EAGVAQSPRYKIIEKRQSVAFWCNPISGHATLYWYQQILGQGPKLLIQFQNNGVVDDSQLPKDRFSAERLKGVDSTLKIQPAKLEDSAVYLCASSLVGTEAFFGQGTRLTVV.

The gene calls are TRBV6-5 and TRBJ1-5; TRBD1 might be the D (5 bases). Germline V gene sequence: CDR1 MNHEY, CDR2 SVGAGI. The CDR3 covers 15 residues. V lost 0 bases and J lost 2, with 8 bases in between. CDR3 in DNA: TGTGCCAGCAGTTACTCGGGGGGACGCAATCAGCCCCAGCATTTT. Its protein product is CASSYSGGRNQPQHF.

This chain links TRBV6-6 with TRBJ2-7, with D possibly TRBD2 on 6 matching bases. Per germline, CDR1 MNHNY and CDR2 SVGAGI (reference sequence). V was trimmed by 6 bases and J by 0 bases, leaving 12 bases between them. CDR3 length: 14 amino acids. CDR3 region: CASRVSGSSYEQYF. CDR3 DNA sequence: TGTGCCAGCAGGGTTAGCGGTAGCTCCTACGAGCAGTACTTC.

The chain employs TRBV19 and TRBJ2-5; the D gene is possibly TRBD2 (6 bases). Germline CDR1 and CDR2: LNHDA and SQIVND (reference sequence). The CDR3 has 15 amino acids. Trimming took off 3 bases at V and 3 bases at J, with 14 bases between the two ends. The DNA of the CDR3 is TGTGCCAGTAGTATGGGCGGGATGAGAAAAGAGACCCAGTACTTC. The encoded protein is CASSMGGMRKETQYF.

This chain connects TRBV7-2 to TRBJ2-7; no clear D gene. CDR3 size: 13 residues. Germline V lookup: CDR1 SGHTA, CDR2 FQGNSA. Between the trimmed V and J ends, which lost 2 bases and 6 bases, there was a span of 11 bases. CDR3 protein: CASSLSEVGEQYF. The CDR3 DNA sequence: TGTGCCAGCAGCTTATCTGAGGTCGGCGAGCAGTACTTC.

The J gene is TRBJ1-2, the V gene TRBV6-1, with 10 bases that match TRBD1. With 6 bases clipped from V and 1 base from J, the junction kept 5 bases outside the gene matches. Germline lookup yields CDR1 MNHNS and CDR2 SASEGT. The CDR3 covers 15 residues. The DNA for the CDR3 is TGTGCCAGCAGGGGGACAGGGGCGATTAACTATGGCTACACCTTC. Its protein product is CASRGTGAINYGYTF.

The gene calls are TRBV7-9 and TRBJ2-7; TRBD2 is a possible D gene (5 bases). Germline V gives CDR1 SEHNR, CDR2 FQNEAQ (reference sequence). The ends were cut back, 7 bases at V and 2 bases at J, with 9 bases in the middle. This CDR3 has 12 amino acids. DNA for the CDR3: TGTGCCAGCACCTTCGGGGCCTACGAGCAGTACTTC. It encodes CASTFGAYEQYF.

This clone was picked up one time. The chain links TRBV5-5 to TRBJ2-5; possibly TRBD1 for D (6 bases). The CDR3 consists of 14 residues. V lost 4 bases and J 4 bases, leaving 14 bases between the germline ends. CDR1 is SGHKS, CDR2 YYEKEE, per germline (reference sequence). CDR3 loop: CASSTPGQRETQYF. The DNA for the CDR3 is TGTGCCAGCAGCACTCCGGGACAACGAGAGACCCAGTACTTC. The complete variable domain, with remaining parts taken from reference TRBV5-5 and TRBJ2-5, reads DAGVTQSPTHLIKTRGQQVTLRCSPISGHKSVSWYQQVLGQGPQFIFQYYEKEERGRGNFPDRFSARQFPNYSSELNVNALLLGDSALYLCASSTPGQRETQYFGPGTRLLVL.

This chain uses TRBV7-2 with TRBJ2-5; D not certain. This CDR3 region has 14 residues. From germline, CDR1 is SGHTA and CDR2 FQGNSA. V was trimmed by 0 bases and J by 2 bases, leaving 7 bases between them. CDR3 nucleotides: TGTGCCAGCAGCTTAGCCGGGCCTCAAGAGACCCAGTACTTC. Residues: CASSLAGPQETQYF. The variable domain in full, with the rest retrieved from reference TRBV7-2 and TRBJ2-5, is GAGVSQSPSNKVTEKGKDVELRCDPISGHTALYWYRQSLGQGLEFLIYFQGNSAPDKSGLPSDRFSAERTGGSVSTLTIQRTQQEDSAVYLCASSLAGPQETQYFGPGTRLLVL.

CDR3 bases: TGTGCCAGCAGTGAAACTTTCCCACACTCTGGAAACACCATATATTTT. Encoded protein: CASSETFPHSGNTIYF. The genes are TRBV6-1 and TRBJ1-3, with D hard to call. The CDR3 consists of 16 residues. Germline values: CDR1 MNHNS, CDR2 SASEGT. V lost 2 bases to trimming and J lost 0 bases, with 11 bases between them.

This chain joins TRBV5-1 and TRBJ2-3; D may be TRBD1 (5 bases). This CDR3 comprises 13 residues. Trimming stripped 4 bases from V and 6 bases from J, with 12 bases between. CDR1 is SGHRS, CDR2 YFSETQ, per germline. For the CDR3, the DNA is TGCGCCAGCAGCGAGCAGGGTTCCGATACGCAGTATTTT. Translated, it gives CASSEQGSDTQYF.

The chain combines TRBV5-1 with TRBJ1-1; 9 nucleotides match TRBD1. The CDR3 contains 14 residues. CDR1 and CDR2 (germline): SGHRS, YFSETQ. Germline trimming cut 5 bases from V and 5 bases from J; bases unmatched to any gene: 7. The DNA of the CDR3 is TGCGCCAGCAGTTTTCGGACAGGGGATACTGAAGCTTTCTTT. Protein sequence: CASSFRTGDTEAFF.

V and J are TRBV5-1 and TRBJ2-5; TRBD2 aligns across 12 bases. Per germline, CDR1 SGHRS and CDR2 YFSETQ. CDR3 length: 17 amino acids. Trimming took 0 bases from V and 2 from J; bases not matched to a gene: 5. DNA of the CDR3: TGCGCCAGCAGCTTGGCCAGGACTAGCGGGATTCAAGAGACCCAGTACTTC. Its protein product is CASSLARTSGIQETQYF. Together with reference TRBV5-1 and TRBJ2-5, the CDR3 gives the full variable domain: KAGVTQTPRYLIKTRGQQVTLSCSPISGHRSVSWYQQTPGQGLQFLFEYFSETQRNKGNFPGRFSGRQFSNSRSEMNVSTLELGDSALYLCASSLARTSGIQETQYFGPGTRLLVL.

The rearrangement joins TRBV19 to TRBJ2-3, with 8 bases identical to TRBD2. Germline V lookup: CDR1 LNHDA, CDR2 SQIVND (reference sequence). V was clipped by 8 bases and J by 0 bases; unmatched bases: 4. The CDR3 is 14 residues long. The CDR3: CASRLAISTDTQYF. The CDR3 region has the DNA TGTGCCAGTCGACTAGCGATTAGCACAGATACGCAGTATTTT.

V usage is TRBV11-3 and J usage is TRBJ2-1, with 8 bases aligning to TRBD1. The germline V gene encodes CDR1 SGHNT and CDR2 YENEEA. There are 15 residues in the CDR3. The V and J ends lost 4 bases and 6 bases, in that order; junction bases with no gene match: 8. The CDR3 DNA is TGTGCCAGCAGCTCTGGACAGGGACCCTTCAATGAGCAGTTCTTC. The encoded protein is CASSSGQGPFNEQFF.

The chain joins TRBV6-4 to TRBJ2-3, with 12 bases aligning to TRBD2. CDR1 and CDR2 from the germline V gene are MRHNA and SNTAGT. There are 15 residues in the CDR3. The V gene end was trimmed by 3 bases and the J gene end by 3 bases; junction bases not matched to a gene: 1. The CDR3 DNA reads TGTGCCAGCAGTGAGGGGACTAGCGGGACAGATACGCAGTATTTT. Its translation: CASSEGTSGTDTQYF.

About this clone: The junction departs from germline at one end; a sequencing error may be responsible. The rearrangement joins TRBV10-2 to TRBJ2-3; D is unresolved. The CDR3 contains 17 residues. CDR1 and CDR2 (germline): WSHSY, SAAADI. The CDR3 bases are TGCGCCGGCAGAAAGGCTAGAAGTGTTCAACGCACAGATACGCAGTATTTT. It is translated as CAGRKARSVQRTDTQYF.